This is a list of T cell receptor beta chains from one sample in a study of blood T cell repertoires in COVID-19. Measured with immunoSEQ multiplex PCR; TCRdb has only the in-frame clones, and not every one. Among about 32,000 clones listed, about 89% were seen once. Specimen: peripheral blood. These receptors originate from a man in his 60s with acute or convalescent COVID-19. Each CDR3 is given without its conserved first and last residue.

j_gene,v_gene,CDR3aa
TRBJ1-2,TRBV6-6,ASSLHTNYGYT
TRBJ2-3,TRBV6-5,ATCLAGGTDTQY
TRBJ1-4,TRBV19,ASSFGTGVTTNEKLF
TRBJ2-3,TRBV29-1,SVEILEGWTSGPDTQY
TRBJ1-5,TRBV27,ASSFYSNQPQH
TRBJ2-1,TRBV5-1,ASSLPPGLAAFGAYNEQF
TRBJ1-1,TRBV12-3/TRBV12-4,ASRQGGSTEAF
TRBJ1-2,TRBV2,ASRGTGLTYGYT
TRBJ1-2,TRBV15,ATSRGGGGNYNYGYT
TRBJ1-3,TRBV27,ASSPGQGKGSGNTIY
TRBJ1-1,TRBV11-2,ASSSREGHRTEAF
TRBJ1-2,TRBV29-1,SVGAGEGYGYT
TRBJ1-5,TRBV19,ASSSDRDIMNSNQPQH
TRBJ1-3,TRBV7-8,ASSAVAGSSGNTIY
TRBJ1-5,TRBV7-9,ASSLGTGHSNQPQH
TRBJ1-6,TRBV11-3,ASSLVRGRNSPLH
TRBJ1-5,TRBV29-1,SVGVGDQPQH
TRBJ1-6,TRBV9,ASSRGTAVDSPLH
TRBJ2-5,TRBV18,ASSPPAGGETQY
TRBJ2-5,TRBV5-1,ASSLGVAGLKETQY
TRBJ2-1,TRBV30,AWSDGLAGVNEQF
TRBJ2-5,TRBV20-1,SASSTSGWYQETQY
TRBJ2-5,TRBV4-1,ASSQAGTGRMETQY
TRBJ2-5,TRBV11-2,ASSFQGARETQY
TRBJ1-4,TRBV9,ASTLPATNEKLF
TRBJ2-2,TRBV2,ASSDGRPELF
TRBJ2-1,TRBV11-2,ASSLNRHNEQF
TRBJ1-2,TRBV2,ASSEARGIYGYT
TRBJ1-2,TRBV18,ASSPPGTGGLGYT
TRBJ2-5,TRBV24-1,ATSDIKERGTQY
TRBJ2-3,TRBV7-8,ASSFVAPGDTQY
TRBJ2-2,TRBV7-2,ASSLASGGAGELF
TRBJ1-6,TRBV2,ASRSLAGQGGSPLH
TRBJ2-1,TRBV29-1,SVVQRYNEQF
TRBJ2-6,TRBV11-3,ASSLKQDSGANVLT
TRBJ1-2,TRBV19,ASSTPISAFYGYT
TRBJ2-2,TRBV9,ASSVGTSINTGELF
TRBJ2-5,TRBV11-3,ASSSFSRLLATYEETQY
TRBJ1-5,TRBV13,ASSYGGGGGQPQH
TRBJ2-7,TRBV4-1,ASSFRTGEISYEQY
TRBJ1-2,TRBV30,AWEGATGNYGYT
TRBJ1-1,TRBV5-8,ASSLERRGNTEAF
TRBJ2-3,TRBV7-2,ASSLVGTSGGTDTQY
TRBJ2-6,TRBV27,ASRRQGASSGANVLT
TRBJ1-6,TRBV10-3,AISENPYHRQATDSPLH
TRBJ2-1,TRBV23-1,ASSRGPWQQF
TRBJ1-3,TRBV3-1/TRBV3-2,ASSHGGTRGS
TRBJ2-1,TRBV2,ASSVARGNEQF
TRBJ2-2,TRBV6-8,ASSYRDRGSTGELF
TRBJ1-1,TRBV6-2/TRBV6-3,ASSSSRQVNTEAF
TRBJ1-5,TRBV6-5,ASSYAPPGSNQPQH
TRBJ2-1,TRBV6-1,ASSEETGGPYNEQF
TRBJ2-5,TRBV11-3,ASSLSGRAFETQY
TRBJ1-2,TRBV5-1,ASSPMGTTPRYT
TRBJ1-5,TRBV19,ASSLGAHGLGQPQH
TRBJ2-1,TRBV11-2,ASSLTSGSVYNEQF
TRBJ2-7,TRBV12-3/TRBV12-4,ASSLSVYEQY
TRBJ1-2,TRBV30,AWSKLYPPSIEVT
TRBJ1-1,TRBV19,ASTTGRDTEAF